This T cell receptor (beta chain) emerged from a study of human T cells and chemical hapten exposure. On the study more broadly: The sensitizing agent was 2% DPC, placed on approximately 2 cm by approximately 2 cm of upper inner arm skin. The study's findings and limits: Following DPC sensitization, TCRs present above 1 in 1000 frequency showed no change. Relative to control repertoires, expanded TCRs gave rise to significantly more large CDR3 similarity clusters. With alopecia, donors may have immune responses unlike healthy people's.

TCRdb called the RACE reads again in MiXCR, with one record for every CDR3 protein. The sample includes under 85,000 distinct CDR3 sequences, about a tenth of them seen just once. This clonotype was counted many times. Its antigen remains unknown. Stated time point: patch test 1, 2 weeks after DPC sensitization. Documented treatment: therapeutic diphenylcyclopropenone sensitization with weekly scalp DPC. Trimming removed 1 base from V and 0 bases from J; junction bases left unmatched: 4. Germline lookup yields CDR1 SGHTA and CDR2 FQGNSA. The CDR3 extends over 17 amino acids. The chain employs TRBV7-2 and TRBJ1-5; 9 bases fit TRBD1. This TCR came from a woman in her 50s with alopecia areata. Some clones in this sample may be carry-over from other donors' samples. The specimen was whole blood, collected in connection with sensitization to the hapten diphenylcyclopropenone (DPC). The CDR3: CASSLDRTGVSNQPQHF. The CDR3 coding sequence is TGTGCCAGCAGCTTAGACCGGACAGGGGTTAGCAATCAGCCCCAGCATTTT. Variable domain in full (rest from reference TRBV7-2 and TRBJ1-5): GAGVSQSPSNKVTEKGKDVELRCDPISGHTALYWYRQSLGQGLEFLIYFQGNSAPDKSGLPSDRFSAERTGGSVSTLTIQRTQQEDSAVYLCASSLDRTGVSNQPQHFGDGTRLSIL.